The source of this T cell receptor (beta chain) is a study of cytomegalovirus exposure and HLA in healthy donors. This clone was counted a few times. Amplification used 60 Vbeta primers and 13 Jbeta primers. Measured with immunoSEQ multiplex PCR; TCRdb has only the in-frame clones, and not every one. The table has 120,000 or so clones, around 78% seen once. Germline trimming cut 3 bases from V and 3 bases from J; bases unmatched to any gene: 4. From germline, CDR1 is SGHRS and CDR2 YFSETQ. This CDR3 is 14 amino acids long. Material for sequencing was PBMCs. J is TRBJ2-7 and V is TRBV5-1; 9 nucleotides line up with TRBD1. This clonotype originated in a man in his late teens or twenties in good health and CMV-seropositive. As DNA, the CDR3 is TGCGCCAGCAGCTACGGGACAGGGAACTACGAGCAGTACTTC. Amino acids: CASSYGTGNYEQYF.